The 8 T cell receptor beta chains presented below share a single source sample, sequenced in a study of blood T cell repertoires in COVID-19. This table comes from immunoSEQ multiplex PCR, and its TCRdb copy is limited to in-frame clones, with some not included. The sample includes approximately 150,000 clones, approximately 87% seen only once; the top ten take 4%. The sequencing sample was made of peripheral blood. The receptors here all came from a woman between 65 and 79 years old with acute or convalescent COVID-19.

The gene calls are TRBV15 and TRBJ2-1; the D gene is possibly TRBD1 (5 bases). V was clipped by 5 bases and J by 2 bases, with 10 bases between them. The length of the CDR3 is 14 residues. Germline loops: CDR1 LNHNV, CDR2 YYDKDF (reference sequence). CDR3 amino acids: CATSPGLTYNEQFF. The CDR3 DNA reads TGTGCCACCAGCCCAGGGCTCACCTACAATGAGCAGTTCTTC.

V usage is TRBV5-1 and J usage is TRBJ2-2; D perhaps matches TRBD1 (5 bases). Germline V CDR1 and CDR2: SGHRS, YFSETQ. V dropped 1 base and J dropped 6 bases, with 16 bases sitting between them. The CDR3 is made up of 16 amino acids. The CDR3 is CASSLSGQGFPGELFF. DNA of the CDR3: TGCGCCAGCAGCTTGTCAGGGCAGGGATTCCCCGGGGAGCTGTTTTTT.

The genes are TRBV6-2 or TRBV6-3 and TRBJ2-1, with 11 bases aligning to TRBD2. The length of the CDR3 is 15 residues. V lost 6 bases, J lost 4 bases, and 5 bases stayed unmatched. Germline CDR1 is MNHEY and CDR2 is SVGEGT. The CDR3 bases are TGTGCCAGCAGCCAAACTAGCGGGGGTTACAATGAGCAGTTCTTC. Encoded protein: CASSQTSGGYNEQFF.

The chain carries TRBV7-2 and TRBJ2-3, with 7 bases aligning to TRBD2. Per the germline V gene, CDR1 is SGHTA and CDR2 is FQGNSA. The CDR3 contains 18 residues. The ends lost 1 base at V and 5 bases at J; junction bases unmatched: 15. CDR3 in amino acids: CASSLVLAVIEGVDTQYF. The CDR3 DNA is TGTGCCAGCAGCTTAGTTCTAGCGGTCATCGAGGGTGTAGATACGCAGTATTTT.

Points on this clone: Other DNA sequences in this sample translate to the same CDR3. This sequence joins TRBV10-3 and TRBJ1-2, with 9 bases identical to TRBD1. The germline CDR1 and CDR2 sequences are ENHRY and SYGVKD. The CDR3 totals 15 residues. Trimming removed 4 bases from V and 5 bases from J; junction bases left unmatched: 8. As DNA, the CDR3 is TGTGCCATCAGTGCTGGGACAGGGAGGATGTATGGCTACACCTTC. Amino acids: CAISAGTGRMYGYTF.

The gene calls are TRBV6-5 and TRBJ1-1; 7 nucleotides line up with TRBD1. Germline V gene data show CDR1 as MNHEY and CDR2 as SVGAGI. CDR3 size: 14 residues. The V and J ends lost 5 bases and 8 bases, in that order; junction bases with no gene match: 11. CDR3 sequence (DNA): TGTGCCAGCAGTCGACAGGGAGGTGTCGTAGAAGCTTTCTTT. Protein product: CASSRQGGVVEAFF.

This chain joins TRBV9 and TRBJ1-5; maybe TRBD1 (5 bases). The CDR3 has 15 amino acids. Germline values: CDR1 SGDLS, CDR2 YYNGEE. Trimming removed 0 bases from V and 2 bases from J, with 9 bases in between. CDR3 in DNA: TGTGCCAGCAGCGTAGGCGGGACGGGCAATCAGCCCCAGCATTTT. It codes for CASSVGGTGNQPQHF.

The CDR3 DNA is TGTGCCAGCAATCGAGTAGGAGCTAATGAAAAACTGTTTTTT. Protein product: CASNRVGANEKLFF. The J gene is TRBJ1-4, the V gene TRBV2; unclear D gene. The germline V gene encodes CDR1 SNHLY and CDR2 FYNNEI. Trimming removed 7 bases from V and 3 bases from J, with 12 bases in between. The CDR3 extends over 14 amino acids.